The 8 T cell receptor beta chains below were found in one sample sequenced in a study of cytomegalovirus exposure and HLA in healthy donors. In the PCR, 60 Vbeta and 13 Jbeta primers were used. Here immunoSEQ multiplex PCR was the method, and the copy in TCRdb shows in-frame clones only, minus some. The sample table includes more than 45,000 clones. The sequenced sample was PBMCs. Receptors originate from a woman in her sixties or seventies in good health and CMV-seropositive.

V gene TRBV2 combines with J gene TRBJ1-2, with a possible D match to TRBD1 (5 bases). Germline V gene sequence: CDR1 SNHLY, CDR2 FYNNEI. CDR3 size: 13 residues. The ends were cut back, 5 bases at V and 6 bases at J, with 13 bases in the middle. CDR3 protein: CASSLEGVDGYTF. DNA for the CDR3: TGTGCCAGCAGTCTAGAAGGGGTAGATGGCTACACCTTC.

This CDR3 is CASSQDHGSGGLKFF. CDR3 in DNA: TGCGCCAGCAGCCAAGATCACGGTAGCGGGGGACTAAAGTTCTTC. V is TRBV4-3 and J is TRBJ2-1; 9 bases align to TRBD2. The CDR3 length is 15 residues. V lost 0 bases and J lost 14; bases outside the gene matches: 11. CDR1 is LGHNA, CDR2 YSLEER, per germline.

J is TRBJ1-5 and V is TRBV6-1; 11 nucleotides agree with TRBD1. Germline values: CDR1 MNHNS, CDR2 SASEGT. V dropped 7 bases and J dropped 3; count of bases not matched to a gene: 5. There are 15 residues in the CDR3. CDR3 protein: CASTWDRGINQPQHF. The CDR3 region has the DNA TGTGCCAGCACCTGGGACAGGGGGATCAATCAGCCCCAGCATTTT.

The chain joins TRBV5-1 to TRBJ2-7, with 8 bases fitting TRBD2. V trimming: 3 bases; J trimming: 2 bases; junction bases outside the gene matches: 13. There are 17 residues in the CDR3. Germline CDR1 reads SGHRS; CDR2 reads YFSETQ. In nucleotides, the CDR3 is TGCGCCAGCAGCTCGGAGGGACTAGTTAAAATCGCCTACGAGCAGTACTTC. Translated, it gives CASSSEGLVKIAYEQYF. Full variable domain (remainder filled in from reference TRBV5-1 and TRBJ2-7): KAGVTQTPRYLIKTRGQQVTLSCSPISGHRSVSWYQQTPGQGLQFLFEYFSETQRNKGNFPGRFSGRQFSNSRSEMNVSTLELGDSALYLCASSSEGLVKIAYEQYFGPGTRLTVT.

The chain joins TRBV7-6 to TRBJ2-7; D is ambiguous. The CDR3 sequence is 16 residues long. Looked up from germline, CDR1 is SGHVS and CDR2 is FNYEAQ. V shed 5 bases and J shed 2 bases, with 19 bases lying between them. The DNA of the CDR3 is TGTGCCAGCAGCGTAAGACGTGGAGACGAAGCCTACGAGCAGTACTTC. This encodes CASSVRRGDEAYEQYF.

CDR3 loop: CASSTRTINSGPLHF. DNA of the CDR3: TGTGCCAGTAGTACCAGAACTATCAATAGTGGACCCCTCCACTTT. V gene TRBV19 combines with J gene TRBJ1-6; D is unclear. CDR1 LNHDA and CDR2 SQIVND come from the germline V gene (reference sequence). The length of the CDR3 is 15 residues. Trimming took off 4 bases at V and 12 bases at J, with 19 bases between the two ends.

The chain couples TRBV5-4 to TRBJ2-3; 9 bases are shared with TRBD1. V was clipped by 3 bases and J by 3 bases; unmatched bases: 5. The V gene's germline CDR1 is SGHNT and CDR2 YYREEE (reference sequence). The CDR3 is 15 amino acids. CDR3 in amino acids: CASSWGTGMTDTQYF. The CDR3 DNA reads as TGTGCCAGCAGCTGGGGGACAGGGATGACAGATACGCAGTATTTT.

The rearrangement uses TRBV27 and TRBJ2-5; 7 bases align to TRBD2. J was trimmed by 2 bases and V by 3 bases; bases with no gene match: 6. This CDR3 has 15 amino acids. The germline V gene has CDR1 MNHEY and CDR2 SMNVEV (reference sequence). The DNA of the CDR3 is TGTGCCAGCAGTTTCCTGGGGGGGAGGCAAGAGACCCAGTACTTC. Its protein product is CASSFLGGRQETQYF.